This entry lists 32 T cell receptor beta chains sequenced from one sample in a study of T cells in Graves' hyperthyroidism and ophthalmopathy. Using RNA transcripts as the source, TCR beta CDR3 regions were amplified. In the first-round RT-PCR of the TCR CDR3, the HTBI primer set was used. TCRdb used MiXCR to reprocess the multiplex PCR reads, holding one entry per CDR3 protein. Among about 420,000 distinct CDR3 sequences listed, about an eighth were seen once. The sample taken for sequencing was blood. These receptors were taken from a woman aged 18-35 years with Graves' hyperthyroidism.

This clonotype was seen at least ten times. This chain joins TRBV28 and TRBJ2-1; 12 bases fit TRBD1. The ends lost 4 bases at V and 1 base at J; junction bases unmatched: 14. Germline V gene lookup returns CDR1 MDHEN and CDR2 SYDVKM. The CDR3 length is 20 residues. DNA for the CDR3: TGTGCCAGCAGTTCAACGACCGGGACAGGGGGCATTTGGTCCTACAATGAGCAGTTCTTC. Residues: CASSSTTGTGGIWSYNEQFF.

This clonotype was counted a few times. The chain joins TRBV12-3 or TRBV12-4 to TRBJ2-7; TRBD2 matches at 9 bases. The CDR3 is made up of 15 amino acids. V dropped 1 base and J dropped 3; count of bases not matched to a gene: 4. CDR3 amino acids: CASSLGGGGGYEQYF. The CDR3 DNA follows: TGTGCCAGCAGTTTAGGTGGCGGGGGGGGCTACGAGCAGTACTTC.

The CDR3: CASSLWLEGYTF. The CDR3 DNA reads TGTGCCAGCAGCTTGTGGCTCGAGGGCTACACCTTC. The V call is TRBV7-2, the J call TRBJ1-2, with unresolved D. The CDR3 runs 12 residues. The germline V gene encodes CDR1 SGHTA and CDR2 FQGNSA. Trimming left V 3 bases short and J 8 bases short, with 10 bases between.

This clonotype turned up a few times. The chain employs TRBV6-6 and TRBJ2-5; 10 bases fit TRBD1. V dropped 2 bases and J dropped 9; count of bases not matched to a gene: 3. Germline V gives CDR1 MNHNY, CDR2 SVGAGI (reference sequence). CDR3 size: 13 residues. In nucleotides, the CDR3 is TGTGCCAGCAGTTACGACAGGGGGCTTTCCCAGTACTTC. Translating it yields CASSYDRGLSQYF.

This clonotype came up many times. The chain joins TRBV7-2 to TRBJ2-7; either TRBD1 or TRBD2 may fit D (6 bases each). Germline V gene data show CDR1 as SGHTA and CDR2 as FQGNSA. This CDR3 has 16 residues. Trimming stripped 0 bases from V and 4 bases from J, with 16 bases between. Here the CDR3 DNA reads TGTGCCAGCAGCTTAGCCTTTGTCGGGGGCTCGTACGAGCAGTACTTC. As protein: CASSLAFVGGSYEQYF. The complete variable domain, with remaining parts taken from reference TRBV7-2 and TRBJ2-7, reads GAGVSQSPSNKVTEKGKDVELRCDPISGHTALYWYRQSLGQGLEFLIYFQGNSAPDKSGLPSDRFSAERTGGSVSTLTIQRTQQEDSAVYLCASSLAFVGGSYEQYFGPGTRLTVT.

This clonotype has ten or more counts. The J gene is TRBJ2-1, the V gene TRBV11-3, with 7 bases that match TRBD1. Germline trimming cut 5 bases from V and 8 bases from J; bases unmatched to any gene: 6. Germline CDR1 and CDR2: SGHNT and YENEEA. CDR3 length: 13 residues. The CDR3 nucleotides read TGTGCCAGCAGCAAACGACAGGGTTATGAGCAGTTCTTC. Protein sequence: CASSKRQGYEQFF.

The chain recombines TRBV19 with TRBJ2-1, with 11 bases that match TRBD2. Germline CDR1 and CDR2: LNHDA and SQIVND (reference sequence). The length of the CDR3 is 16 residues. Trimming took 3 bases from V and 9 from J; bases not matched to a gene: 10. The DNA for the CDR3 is TGTGCCAGTAGTATTAACCCCACTAGCGGGAGTCCTGAGCAGTTCTTC. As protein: CASSINPTSGSPEQFF. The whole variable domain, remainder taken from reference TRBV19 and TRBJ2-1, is DGGITQSPKYLFRKEGQNVTLSCEQNLNHDAMYWYRQDPGQGLRLIYYSQIVNDFQKGDIAEGYSVSREKKESFPLTVTSAQKNPTAFYLCASSINPTSGSPEQFFGPGTRLTVL.

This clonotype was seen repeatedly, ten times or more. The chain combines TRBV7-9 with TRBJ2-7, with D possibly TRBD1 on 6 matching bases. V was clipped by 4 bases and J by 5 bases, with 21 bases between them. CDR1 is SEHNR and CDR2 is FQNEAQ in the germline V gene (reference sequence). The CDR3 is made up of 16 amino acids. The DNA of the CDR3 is TGTGCCAGCAGCTCGACGACTCCGGGGACAATCCACGAGCAGTACTTC. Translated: CASSSTTPGTIHEQYF.

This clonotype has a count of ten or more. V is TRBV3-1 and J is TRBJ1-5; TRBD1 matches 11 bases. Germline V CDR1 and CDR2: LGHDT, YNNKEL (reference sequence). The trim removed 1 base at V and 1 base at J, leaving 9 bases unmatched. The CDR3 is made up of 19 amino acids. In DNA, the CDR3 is TGTGCCAGCAGCCAAGTCGGGTTTGGACAGGGGGCGAGCAATCAGCCCCAGCATTTT. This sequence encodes CASSQVGFGQGASNQPQHF. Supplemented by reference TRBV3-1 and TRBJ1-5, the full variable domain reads DTAVSQTPKYLVTQMGNDKSIKCEQNLGHDTMYWYKQDSKKFLKIMFSYNNKELIINETVPNRFSPKSPDKAHLNLHINSLELGDSAVYFCASSQVGFGQGASNQPQHFGDGTRLSIL.

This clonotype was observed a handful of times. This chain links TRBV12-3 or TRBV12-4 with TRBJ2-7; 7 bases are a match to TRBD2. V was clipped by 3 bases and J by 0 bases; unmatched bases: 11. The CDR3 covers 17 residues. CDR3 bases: TGTGCCAGCAGTTTTGTAGGCCTAGCGGTCCTCTCCTACGAGCAGTACTTC. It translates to CASSFVGLAVLSYEQYF.

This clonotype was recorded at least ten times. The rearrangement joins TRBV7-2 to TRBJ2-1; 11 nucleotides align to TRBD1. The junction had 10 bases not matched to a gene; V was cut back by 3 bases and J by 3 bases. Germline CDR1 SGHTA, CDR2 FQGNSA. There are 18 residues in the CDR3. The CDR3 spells CASSFSRTGGSLYNEQFF. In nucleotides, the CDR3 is TGTGCCAGCAGCTTTAGCCGGACAGGGGGCAGTCTCTACAATGAGCAGTTCTTC.

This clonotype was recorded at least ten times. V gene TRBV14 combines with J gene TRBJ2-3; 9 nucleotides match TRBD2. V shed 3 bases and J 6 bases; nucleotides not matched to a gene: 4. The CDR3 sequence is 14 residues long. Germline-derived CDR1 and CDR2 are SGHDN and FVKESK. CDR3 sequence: CASSQGLAGDTQYF. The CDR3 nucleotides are TGTGCCAGCAGCCAGGGACTAGCAGGGGATACGCAGTATTTT.

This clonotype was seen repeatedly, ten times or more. The CDR3 region has the DNA TGTGCCAGCACTCCCGGGGGCATACTTTATGGCTACACCTTC. Its translation: CASTPGGILYGYTF. The chain carries TRBV28 and TRBJ1-2; the D gene is possibly TRBD1 (6 bases). Between the trimmed V and J ends, which lost 7 bases and 5 bases, there was a span of 17 bases. Germline loops: CDR1 MDHEN, CDR2 SYDVKM. The CDR3 totals 14 residues.

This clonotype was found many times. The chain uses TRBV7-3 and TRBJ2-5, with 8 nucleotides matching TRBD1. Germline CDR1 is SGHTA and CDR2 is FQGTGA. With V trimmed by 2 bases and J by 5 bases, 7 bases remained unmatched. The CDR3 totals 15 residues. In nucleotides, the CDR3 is TGTGCCAGCAGCTTAGGCGCAGGGGGCTATGAGACCCAGTACTTC. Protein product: CASSLGAGGYETQYF.

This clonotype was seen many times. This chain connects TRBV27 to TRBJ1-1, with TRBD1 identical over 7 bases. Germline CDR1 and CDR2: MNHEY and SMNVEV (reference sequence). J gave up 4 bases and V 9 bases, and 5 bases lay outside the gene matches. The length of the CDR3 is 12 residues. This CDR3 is CARPHRGTEAFF. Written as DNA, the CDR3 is TGTGCCAGGCCACACAGGGGCACTGAAGCTTTCTTT.

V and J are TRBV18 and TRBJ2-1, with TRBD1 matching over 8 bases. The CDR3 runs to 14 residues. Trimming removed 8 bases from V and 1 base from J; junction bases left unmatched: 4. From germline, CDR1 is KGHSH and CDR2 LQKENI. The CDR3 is CASPTGVSYNEQFF. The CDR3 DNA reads TGTGCCAGCCCGACAGGGGTTTCCTACAATGAGCAGTTCTTC.

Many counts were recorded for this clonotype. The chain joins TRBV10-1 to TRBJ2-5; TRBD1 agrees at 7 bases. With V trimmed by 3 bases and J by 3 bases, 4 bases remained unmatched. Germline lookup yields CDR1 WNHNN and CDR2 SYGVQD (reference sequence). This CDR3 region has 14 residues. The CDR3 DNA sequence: TGCGCCAGCAGTGATACCGGGACAGAAGAGACCCAGTACTTC. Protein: CASSDTGTEETQYF.

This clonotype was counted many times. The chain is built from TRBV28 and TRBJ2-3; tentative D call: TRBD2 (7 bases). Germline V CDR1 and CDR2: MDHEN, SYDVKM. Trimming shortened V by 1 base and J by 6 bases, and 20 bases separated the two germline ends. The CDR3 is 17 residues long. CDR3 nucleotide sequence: TGTGCCAGCAGTTTATCTCAGGGGACGGGAGGAATGGATACGCAGTATTTT. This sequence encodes CASSLSQGTGGMDTQYF.

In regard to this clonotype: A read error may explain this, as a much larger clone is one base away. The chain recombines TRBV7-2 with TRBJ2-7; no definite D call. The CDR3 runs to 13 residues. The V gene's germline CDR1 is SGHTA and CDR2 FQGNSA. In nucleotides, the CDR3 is TGTGCCAGCAGCCCAGCTCTTACCTACGAGCAGTGCTTC. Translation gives CASSPALTYEQCF.

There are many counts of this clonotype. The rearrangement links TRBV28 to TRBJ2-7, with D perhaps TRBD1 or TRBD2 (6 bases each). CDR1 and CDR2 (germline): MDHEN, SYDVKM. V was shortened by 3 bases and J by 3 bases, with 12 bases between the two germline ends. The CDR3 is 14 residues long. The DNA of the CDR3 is TGTGCCAGCAGTTTGCCGAAGGGGGGCTACGAGCAGTACTTC. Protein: CASSLPKGGYEQYF.

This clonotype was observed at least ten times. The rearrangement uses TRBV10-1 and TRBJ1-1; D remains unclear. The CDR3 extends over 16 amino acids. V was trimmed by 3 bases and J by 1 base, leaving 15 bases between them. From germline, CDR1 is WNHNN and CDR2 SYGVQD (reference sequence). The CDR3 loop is CASSDRSGSKNTEAFF. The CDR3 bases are TGCGCCAGCAGTGACCGGTCGGGCAGTAAGAACACTGAAGCTTTCTTT.

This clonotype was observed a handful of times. CDR3 amino acids: CASSPYLTGTSGRGSYNEQFF. The CDR3 coding sequence is TGTGCCAGCAGCCCCTACCTTACCGGGACTAGCGGGAGAGGGTCCTACAATGAGCAGTTCTTC. V is TRBV11-2 and J is TRBJ2-1; the match to TRBD2 covers 14 bases. Trimming cost V 5 bases and J 1 base; bases outside gene matches: 16. The germline V gene encodes CDR1 SGHAT and CDR2 FQNNGV. This CDR3 region has 21 residues.

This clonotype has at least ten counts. The CDR3 nucleotides are TGCGCCAGCAGCCAAGAGGCGGGACTGTCTAATGAAAAACTGTTTTTT. This encodes CASSQEAGLSNEKLFF. The rearrangement uses TRBV4-3 and TRBJ1-4; TRBD1 is a possible D gene (5 bases). The V end lost 0 bases, the J end lost 3 bases, and 11 bases lay between the germline ends. This CDR3 contains 16 residues. CDR1 LGHNA and CDR2 YSLEER come from the germline V gene.

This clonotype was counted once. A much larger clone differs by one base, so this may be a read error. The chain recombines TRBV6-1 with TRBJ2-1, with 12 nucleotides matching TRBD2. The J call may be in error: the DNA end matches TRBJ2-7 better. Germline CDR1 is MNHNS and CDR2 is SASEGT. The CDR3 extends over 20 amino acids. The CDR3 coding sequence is TGTGCCAGCAGCCCCTGGACTAGCGGGACCACCTTAAACTCCTACAATGAGCAGTACTTC. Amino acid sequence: CASSPWTSGTTLNSYNEQYF.

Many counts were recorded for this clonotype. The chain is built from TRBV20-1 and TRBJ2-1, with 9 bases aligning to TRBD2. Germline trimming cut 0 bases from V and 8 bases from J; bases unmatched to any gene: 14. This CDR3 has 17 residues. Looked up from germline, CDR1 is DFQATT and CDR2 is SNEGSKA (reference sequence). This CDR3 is CSARDLAAGGPGDEQFF. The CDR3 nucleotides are TGCAGTGCTAGAGATCTCGCGGCGGGAGGGCCCGGGGATGAGCAGTTCTTC.

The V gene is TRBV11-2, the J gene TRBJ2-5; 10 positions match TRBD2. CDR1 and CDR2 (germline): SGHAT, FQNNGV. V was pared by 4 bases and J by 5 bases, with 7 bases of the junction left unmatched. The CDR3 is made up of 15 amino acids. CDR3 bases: TGTGCCAGCAGCTCTCCTACTAGCGGGGCGGAGACCCAGTACTTC. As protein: CASSSPTSGAETQYF.

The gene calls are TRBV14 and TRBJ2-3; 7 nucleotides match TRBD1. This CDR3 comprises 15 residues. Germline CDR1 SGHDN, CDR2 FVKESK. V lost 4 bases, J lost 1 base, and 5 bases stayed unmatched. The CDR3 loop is CASSPRDRRTDTQYF. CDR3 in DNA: TGTGCCAGCAGCCCCCGGGACAGACGCACAGATACGCAGTATTTT.

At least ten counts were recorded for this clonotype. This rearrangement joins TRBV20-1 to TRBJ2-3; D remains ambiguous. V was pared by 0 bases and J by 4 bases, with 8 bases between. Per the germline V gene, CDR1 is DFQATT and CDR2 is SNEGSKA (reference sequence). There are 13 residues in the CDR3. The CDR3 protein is CSARDLGSDTQYF. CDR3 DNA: TGCAGTGCTAGAGATCTGGGATCAGATACGCAGTATTTT.

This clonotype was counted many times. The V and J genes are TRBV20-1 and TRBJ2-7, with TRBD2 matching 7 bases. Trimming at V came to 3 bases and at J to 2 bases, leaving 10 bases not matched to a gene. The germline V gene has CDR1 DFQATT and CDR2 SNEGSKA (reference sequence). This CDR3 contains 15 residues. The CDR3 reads CSARDQGAGPYEQYF. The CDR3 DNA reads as TGCAGTGCTAGGGACCAGGGAGCGGGGCCCTACGAGCAGTACTTC.

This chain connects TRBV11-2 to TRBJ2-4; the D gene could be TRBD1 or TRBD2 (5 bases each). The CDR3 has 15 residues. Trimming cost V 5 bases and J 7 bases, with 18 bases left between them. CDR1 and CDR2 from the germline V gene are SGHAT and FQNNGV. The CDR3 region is CASSPRMGTGNIQYF. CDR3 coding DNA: TGTGCCAGCAGCCCTCGCATGGGGACGGGGAACATTCAGTACTTC.

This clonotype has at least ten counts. The CDR3 nucleotides read TGCAGTGCTGCGAACCCGACAGGCCCGGGCACTGAAGCTTTCTTT. It encodes CSAANPTGPGTEAFF. V and J are TRBV20-1 and TRBJ1-1, with a possible D match to TRBD1 (6 bases). CDR3 size: 15 residues. Germline V CDR1 and CDR2: DFQATT, SNEGSKA (reference sequence). V was cut by 5 bases and J by 4 bases, with 20 bases left in between.

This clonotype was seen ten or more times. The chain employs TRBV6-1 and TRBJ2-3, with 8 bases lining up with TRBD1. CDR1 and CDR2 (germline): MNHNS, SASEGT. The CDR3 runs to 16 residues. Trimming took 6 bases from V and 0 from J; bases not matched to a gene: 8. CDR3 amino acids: CASSRTGRRSTDTQYF. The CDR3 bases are TGTGCCAGCAGCAGGACAGGGCGTAGGAGCACAGATACGCAGTATTTT.